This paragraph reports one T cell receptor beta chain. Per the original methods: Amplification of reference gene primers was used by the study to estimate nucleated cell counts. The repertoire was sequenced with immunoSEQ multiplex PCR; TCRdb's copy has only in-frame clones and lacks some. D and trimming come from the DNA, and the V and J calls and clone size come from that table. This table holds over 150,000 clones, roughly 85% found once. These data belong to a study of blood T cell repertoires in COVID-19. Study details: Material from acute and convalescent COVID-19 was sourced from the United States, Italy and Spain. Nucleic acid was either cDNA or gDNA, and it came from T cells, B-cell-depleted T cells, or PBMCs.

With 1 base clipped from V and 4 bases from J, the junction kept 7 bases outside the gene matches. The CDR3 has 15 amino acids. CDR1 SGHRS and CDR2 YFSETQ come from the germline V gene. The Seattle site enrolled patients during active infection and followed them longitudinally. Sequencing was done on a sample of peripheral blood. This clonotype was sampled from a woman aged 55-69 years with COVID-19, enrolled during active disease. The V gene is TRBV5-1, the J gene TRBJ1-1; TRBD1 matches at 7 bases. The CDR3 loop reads CASSLSPGGITEAFF. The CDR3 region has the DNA TGCGCCAGCAGCTTGTCGCCAGGGGGGATCACTGAAGCTTTCTTT.